The source of this T cell receptor (beta chain) is a study of vaccination and CD4 T cells after COVID-19. In the study overall: The makeup of the convalescents was six males and four females, two of them Hispanic.

The CDR3 covers 14 residues. Germline V gene lookup returns CDR1 DFQATT and CDR2 SNEGSKA (reference sequence). V dropped 5 bases and J dropped 5; count of bases not matched to a gene: 4. Sequence data for DNA of cultured CD4+ T cells were generated by the Oncomine TCR Beta short-read assay. From CD4+ T cells that had been cultured, genomic DNA was extracted. A single record per CDR3 protein comes from TCRdb applying MiXCR to the PCR reads. The repertoire has over 20,000 distinct CDR3 sequences, 48% of them found once; the top ten carry 5.5%. Indicated treatment: approximately 11-day PBMC culture with coronavirus spike peptide pools or control peptides (ViraFEST assay). This clonotype was observed a few times. Antigen: not known.

The sequencing sample was made of CD4+ T cells from blood, cultured in vitro. The J gene is TRBJ2-2, the V gene TRBV20-1, with 11 nucleotides matching TRBD2. This clonotype was obtained from a human donor who had recovered from COVID-19. CDR3 DNA sequence: TGCAGTGCTCGGGGACTAGCGGCGACCGGGGAGCTGTTTTTT. Encoded protein: CSARGLAATGELFF.